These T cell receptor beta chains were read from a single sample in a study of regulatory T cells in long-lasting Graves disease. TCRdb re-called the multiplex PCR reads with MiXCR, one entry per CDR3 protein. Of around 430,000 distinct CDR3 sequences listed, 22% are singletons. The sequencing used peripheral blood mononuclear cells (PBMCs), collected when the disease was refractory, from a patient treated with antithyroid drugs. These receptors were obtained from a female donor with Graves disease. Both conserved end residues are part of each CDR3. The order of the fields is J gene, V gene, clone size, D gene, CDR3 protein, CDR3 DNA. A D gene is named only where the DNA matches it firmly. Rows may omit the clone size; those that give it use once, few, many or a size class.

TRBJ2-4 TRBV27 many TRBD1 CASSLGQGASLAKNIQYF TGTGCCAGCAGTTTGGGTCAGGGGGCAAGCTTGGCCAAAAACATTCAGTACTTC
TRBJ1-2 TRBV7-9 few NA CASSSQGVYGYTF TGTGCCAGCAGCTCCCAGGGAGTTTATGGCTACACCTTC
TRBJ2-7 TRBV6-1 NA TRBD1 CASRLRGPGYEQYF TGTGCCAGCAGACTAAGGGGGCCAGGCTACGAGCAGTACTTC
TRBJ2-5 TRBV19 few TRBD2 CASSPRTLAGEAQETQYF TGTGCCAGTAGTCCACGGACTCTAGCGGGGGAGGCTCAAGAGACCCAATACTTC
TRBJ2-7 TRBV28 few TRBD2 CASSQPKGLAGGLVEQYF TGTGCCAGCAGTCAACCAAAGGGACTAGCGGGGGGCTTAGTCGAGCAGTACTTC
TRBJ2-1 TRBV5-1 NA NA CASSLLQGGVLRHNEQFF TGCGCCAGCAGCTTGCTGCAGGGTGGGGTATTGAGGCACAATGAGCAGTTCTTC
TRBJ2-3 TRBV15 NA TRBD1 CATSDRESPSTDTQYF TGTGCCACCAGCGACAGGGAATCCCCTAGCACAGATACGCAGTATTTT
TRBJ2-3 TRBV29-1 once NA CSVEEGVTDTQYF TGCAGCGTTGAAGAGGGGGTGACAGATACGCAGTATTTT
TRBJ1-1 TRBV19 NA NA CASSGGRGYTEAFF TGTGCCAGTAGTGGTGGCAGGGGCTACACTGAAGCTTTCTTT
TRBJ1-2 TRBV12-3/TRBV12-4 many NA CASSLEGFYGYTF TGTGCCAGCAGCTTGGAGGGCTTCTATGGCTACACCTTC
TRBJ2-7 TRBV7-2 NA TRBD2 CASKGREVSYEQYF TGTGCCAGCAAAGGCCGGGAGGTTTCCTACGAGCAGTACTTC
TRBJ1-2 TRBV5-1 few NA CASSLEADYGYTF TGCGCCAGCAGCTTGGAGGCAGACTATGGCTACACCTTC
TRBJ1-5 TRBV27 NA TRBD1 CASSPLDRGHVQPQHF TGTGCCAGCAGTCCACTGGACAGGGGGCATGTTCAGCCCCAGCATTTT
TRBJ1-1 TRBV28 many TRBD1 CASSFYRGLNTEAFF TGTGCCAGCAGTTTTTACAGGGGGCTAAACACTGAAGCTTTCTTT
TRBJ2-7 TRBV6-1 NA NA CASSEMTDTYEQYF TGTGCCAGCAGTGAAATGACAGACACCTACGAGCAGTACTTC
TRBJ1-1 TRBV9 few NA CASSVAPGNTEAFF TGTGCCAGCAGCGTAGCGCCGGGGAACACTGAAGCTTTCTTT
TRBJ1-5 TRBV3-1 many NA CASSQDSAGRPQHF TGTGCCAGCAGCCAAGATTCTGCAGGACGACCCCAGCATTTT
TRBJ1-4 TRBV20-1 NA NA CSADTALGEKLFF TGCAGTGCTGACACGGCCCTGGGTGAAAAACTGTTTTTT
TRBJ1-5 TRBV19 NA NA CASQTAGAENQPQHF TGTGCCAGCCAGACGGCAGGGGCAGAAAATCAGCCCCAGCATTTT
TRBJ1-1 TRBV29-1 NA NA CIPPRGHTSNTEAFF TGCATCCCTCCTAGGGGACATACTTCGAACACTGAAGCTTTCTTT
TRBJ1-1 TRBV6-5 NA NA CASSYPKGRGSMNTEAFF TGTGCCAGCAGTTACCCCAAGGGCAGGGGATCAATGAACACTGAAGCTTTCTTT
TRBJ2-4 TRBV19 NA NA CASSPLTGPPRYF TGTGCCAGTAGTCCCCTGACAGGCCCCCCCAGGTACTTC
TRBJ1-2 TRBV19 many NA CASRLDGFYGYTF TGTGCCAGTAGGCTGGACGGCTTCTATGGCTACACCTTC
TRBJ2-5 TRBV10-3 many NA CAISESGVGRKTQYF TGTGCCATCAGTGAGTCGGGGGTAGGAAGGAAGACCCAGTACTTC
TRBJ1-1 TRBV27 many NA CASRKPPRLSREAFF TGTGCCAGCAGGAAACCCCCGAGGCTTTCGAGGGAAGCTTTCTTT
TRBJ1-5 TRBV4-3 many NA CASSPDAYSNQPQHF TGCGCCAGCAGCCCTGACGCCTATAGCAATCAGCCCCAGCATTTT
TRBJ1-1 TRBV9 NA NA CASSVDPGTEAFF TGTGCCAGCAGCGTAGACCCAGGCACTGAAGCTTTCTTT
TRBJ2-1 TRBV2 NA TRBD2 CASIGVGGANNEQFF TGTGCCAGCATTGGAGTCGGGGGGGCCAACAATGAGCAGTTCTTC
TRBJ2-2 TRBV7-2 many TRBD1 CASSSYRGSNTGELFF TGTGCCAGCAGCTCTTACAGGGGCTCGAACACCGGGGAGCTGTTTTTT
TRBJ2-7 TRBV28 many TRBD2 CASSPSPQRGAYEQYF TGTGCCAGCAGTCCGTCCCCTCAGCGGGGGGCCTACGAGCAGTACTTC
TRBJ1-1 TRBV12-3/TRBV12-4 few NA CASRAGARSTEAFF TGTGCCAGCAGGGCCGGTGCTCGGTCCACTGAAGCTTTCTTT
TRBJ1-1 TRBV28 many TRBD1 CASLPSAGTENTEAFF TGTGCCAGCCTTCCATCCGCCGGGACAGAAAACACTGAAGCTTTCTTT
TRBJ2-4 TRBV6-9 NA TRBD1 CASSSRTRTGRTKNIQYF TGTGCCAGCAGTTCTAGAACCCGGACAGGTCGAACCAAAAACATTCAGTACTTC
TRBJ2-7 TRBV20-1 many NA CSARGASAPEQYF TGCAGTGCTAGAGGAGCTAGCGCACCCGAGCAGTACTTC
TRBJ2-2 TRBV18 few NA CASSPRDSGELFF TGTGCCAGCTCACCCAGGGATTCCGGGGAGCTGTTTTTT
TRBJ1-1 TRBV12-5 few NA CASGLDLRTEAFF TGTGCTAGTGGTTTGGACCTCCGCACTGAAGCTTTCTTT
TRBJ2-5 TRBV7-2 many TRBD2 CASSLVGTSGRETQYF TGTGCCAGCAGCTTAGTGGGGACTAGCGGGCGGGAGACCCAGTACTTC
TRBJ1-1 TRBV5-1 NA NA CASSSRDEAFF TGCGCCAGCAGCTCCCGAGATGAAGCTTTCTTT
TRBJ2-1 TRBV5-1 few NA CASSLAAATYNEQFF TGCGCCAGCAGCTTGGCCGCGGCGACCTACAATGAGCAGTTCTTC
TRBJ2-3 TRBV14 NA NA CASSAHSTDTQYF TGTGCCAGCAGCGCGCATAGCACAGATACGCAGTATTTT
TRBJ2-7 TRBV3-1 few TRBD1 CASSRAGTATSYEQYF TGTGCCAGCAGCCGAGCCGGGACAGCCACCTCCTACGAGCAGTACTTC
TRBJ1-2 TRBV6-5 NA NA CASSSTGSGNYGYTF TGTGCCAGCAGTTCCACAGGGAGCGGAAACTATGGCTACACCTTC
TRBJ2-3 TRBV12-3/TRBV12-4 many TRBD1 CASSFDRGPDTQYF TGTGCCAGCAGTTTCGACAGGGGGCCAGATACGCAGTATTTT
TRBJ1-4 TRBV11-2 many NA CASSLERLNEKLFF TGTGCCAGCAGCTTGGAACGGTTAAATGAAAAACTGTTTTTT
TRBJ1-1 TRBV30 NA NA CAWRVSGNTEAFF TGTGCCTGGAGGGTCTCAGGGAACACTGAAGCTTTCTTT
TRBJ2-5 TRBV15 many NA CATSRDEEGRWRETQYF TGTGCCACCAGCAGAGATGAGGAGGGCCGATGGAGGGAGACCCAGTACTTC
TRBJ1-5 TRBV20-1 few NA CSARDSGPNLQHF TGCAGTGCTAGAGATAGCGGCCCCAACCTCCAGCATTTT
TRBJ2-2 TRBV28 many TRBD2 CASSMPPGLAGGFANTGELFF TGTGCCAGCAGCATGCCTCCGGGACTAGCGGGAGGGTTTGCGAACACCGGGGAGCTGTTTTTT
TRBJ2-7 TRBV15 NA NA CATRGLEGYGRYEQYF TGTGCCACCAGAGGTCTAGAAGGGTACGGTCGCTACGAGCAGTACTTC
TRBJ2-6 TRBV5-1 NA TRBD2 CASSWGTSGRASGANVLTF TGCGCCAGCAGCTGGGGGACTAGCGGGAGGGCCAGTGGGGCCAACGTCCTGACTTTC
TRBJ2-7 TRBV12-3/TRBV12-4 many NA CASSLGIYEQYF TGTGCCAGCAGTTTGGGTATCTACGAGCAGTACTTC
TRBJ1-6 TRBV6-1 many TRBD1 CASTGGADSPLHF TGTGCCAGCACAGGGGGCGCGGACTCACCCCTCCACTTT
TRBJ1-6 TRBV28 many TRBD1 CASRLGQGGSPLHF TGTGCCAGCAGGTTGGGACAGGGGGGTTCACCCCTCCACTTT
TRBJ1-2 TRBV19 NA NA CASRLDSSNYGYTF TGTGCCAGTAGACTGGACAGCTCTAACTATGGCTACACCTTC
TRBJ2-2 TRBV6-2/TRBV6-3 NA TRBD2 CASSYPTSGTGELFF TGTGCCAGCAGTTACCCGACTAGCGGCACCGGGGAGCTGTTTTTT